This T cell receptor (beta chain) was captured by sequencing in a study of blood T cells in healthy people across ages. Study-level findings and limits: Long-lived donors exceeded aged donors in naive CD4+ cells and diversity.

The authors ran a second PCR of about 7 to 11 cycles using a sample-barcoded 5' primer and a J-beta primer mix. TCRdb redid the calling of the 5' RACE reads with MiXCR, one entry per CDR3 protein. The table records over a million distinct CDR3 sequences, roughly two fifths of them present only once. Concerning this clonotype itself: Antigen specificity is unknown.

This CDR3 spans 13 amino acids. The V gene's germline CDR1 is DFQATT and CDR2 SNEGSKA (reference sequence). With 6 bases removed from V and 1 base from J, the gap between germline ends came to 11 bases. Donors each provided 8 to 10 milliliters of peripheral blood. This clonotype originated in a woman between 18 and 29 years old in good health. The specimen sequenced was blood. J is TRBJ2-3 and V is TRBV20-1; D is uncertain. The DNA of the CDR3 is TGCAGTGCCCCAAAGGACGGCACAGATACGCAGTATTTT. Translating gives CSAPKDGTDTQYF.